This T cell receptor (beta chain) was observed in a study of cytotoxic CD8 clonotypes in ibrutinib-treated CLL (dated by TCRdb to the early 2020s). For the wider study: The cohort had over ten relapsed/refractory and roughly 14 treatment-naive patients; approximately 17 were IGHV unmutated. Partial responses were observed in 24 patients and complete responses in 2; after a median follow-up of 68 months, remission was maintained in 15 or so patients and progression was observed in roughly 12. The response samples were drawn at a median of roughly eleven months into treatment, with a range of about 6 to 40 months. An average of roughly 250,000 productive templates and 94,082 productive rearrangements was obtained per sample. Of the 86 people in the trial, approximately 26 had longitudinal samples available. Cryopreserved peripheral blood mononuclear cells were obtained before treatment, at response, and at either sustained remission or disease progression. Every sample from remission and from progressive disease was obtained while the patients were still on ibrutinib.

The paper as a whole reports these results and caveats: At ibrutinib response clonality went up, during sustained remission it held steady, and at progression it dropped back toward baseline. At baseline, clonality was higher than in age-matched healthy donors and showed a strong correlation with circulating CD8+ T-cell counts. Sampling times were not matched between patients in sustained remission and patients whose disease was progressing, and lymph node repertoires were not examined. Public clonotypes were rare and either contracted or stayed stable during treatment, and the rise in clonality at ibrutinib response reflected the expansion of private clonotypes.

Taken with the paper, the label for time point translates to: progressive disease on ibrutinib. Around 2 micrograms of genomic DNA were extracted from cryopreserved PBMCs for TCR beta library preparation. Longitudinal blood samples from CLL patients on ibrutinib monotherapy underwent high-throughput TCR beta sequencing. Patients were enrolled in a phase 2 open-label single-center ibrutinib monotherapy trial. The germline V gene (reference sequence) sets CDR1 to MNHNY and CDR2 to SVGAGI. V is clipped by 4 bases and J by 7 bases, and the sequence between their germline boundaries is 21 bases long. The CDR3 measures 16 amino acids from cysteine to phenylalanine. Only the CDR3 portion is preserved as DNA: 48 bases, with reading frame beginning at the first base. A remark on this clone: The antigen this receptor binds is unknown. No quality values exist for individual bases; no much larger clone is one base distant.

Each clonotype received, on average, approximately 9.9x coverage in deep resolution sequencing performed on a MiSeq, where the target depth lay between 1 in 1 million and 1 in 200,000 T cells. The immunoSEQ hsTCRB Kit was used to generate TCR beta libraries. Regarding the original processing steps: Data were analyzed with ImmunoSEQ Data Assistant and ImmunoSEQ Analyzer, with V, D and J genes assigned per IMGT definitions. Clonality, which ranges from 0 to 1, was calculated by subtracting the normalized Shannon entropy of productive rearrangement frequencies from one. Only overrepresented clonotypes making up at least 0.05% of the repertoire of each patient were included in the public clonotype analysis. Repertoires from thirteen age-matched healthy donors in immuneACCESS were used as clonality controls. TCRdb holds this immuneACCESS table with in-frame rearrangements only. Some clones are missing; in checked studies, unresolved V genes explain under half, and the rest has no known cause. From that table come the V and J calls and clone size; the DNA was used to work out D and trimming. Counted in this sample were just over 35,000 clones; 71% of them appeared once. Together, the top ten hold 15% to 20% of the sample.

The sequence joins TRBV6-6 to TRBJ2-3; the D region possibly corresponds to TRBD2 (5 bases align). The TCR was taken from a human donor with chronic lymphocytic leukemia. Here the sequenced sample was PBMCs, taken at disease progression, from a patient treated with ibrutinib. The DNA sequence is as follows: TGTGCCAGCAGTTCCCCGGAGGCAGCGTTGGGCCATACGCAGTATTTT. It translates to CASSSPEAALGHTQYF.